One sample yielded the 11 T cell receptor beta chains listed below, sequenced in a study of draining lymph node invasion in breast cancer. Sorting for CD4+ CD45RA- CD25high cells yielded memory regulatory T cells. TCRdb re-analysed the bulk RNA-seq reads in MiXCR, keeping a single row per CDR3 protein. The sample has 2,000 to 3,000 distinct CDR3 sequences; around 60% are singletons. Sequenced: sorted memory Tregs from a lymph node. The receptors stem from a female donor with luminal breast cancer.

The chain is built from TRBV28 and TRBJ2-6; D is uncertain. Germline V gene sequence: CDR1 MDHEN, CDR2 SYDVKM. Between the trimmed V and J ends, which lost 5 bases and 2 bases, there was a span of 10 bases. The CDR3 extends over 15 amino acids. CDR3 coding DNA: TGTGCCAGCAGTCCCCCCGGCACTGGGGCCAACGTCCTGACTTTC. Its protein product is CASSPPGTGANVLTF.

J is TRBJ1-1 and V is TRBV2; D remains ambiguous. Trimming pared 1 base from V and 10 bases from J, leaving 10 bases between. The CDR3 is 12 residues long. In germline, CDR1 is SNHLY, CDR2 FYNNEI. The CDR3 region is CASSEGSMGAFF. Written as DNA, the CDR3 is TGTGCCAGCAGTGAAGGGTCTATGGGAGCTTTCTTT. Full variable domain (missing parts from reference TRBV2 and TRBJ1-1): EPEVTQTPSHQVTQMGQEVILRCVPISNHLYFYWYRQILGQKVEFLVSFYNNEISEKSEIFDDQFSVERPDGSNFTLKIRSTKLEDSAMYFCASSEGSMGAFFGQGTRLTVV.

The rearrangement uses TRBV11-2 and TRBJ2-7; 14 bases line up with TRBD2. J gave up 2 bases and V 5 bases, and 2 bases lay outside the gene matches. This CDR3 is built from 15 residues. Per germline, CDR1 SGHAT and CDR2 FQNNGV. This CDR3 reads CASSLGLAGAYEQYV. In DNA form, the CDR3 reads TGTGCCAGCAGCCTGGGACTAGCGGGGGCCTACGAGCAGTACGTC.

Comment on this clonotype: The germline gene is not matched at one end of the junction; a read error may be the cause. The V gene is TRBV7-9, the J gene TRBJ1-1; possibly TRBD1 for D (6 bases). Germline CDR1 is SEHNR and CDR2 is FQNEAQ (reference sequence). The CDR3 is 16 amino acids. In DNA form, the CDR3 reads TGTGCCAGCAGCTCCCGCCCCACAGGGATGCGCACTGAACCTTTCTTT. This gives the protein CASSSRPTGMRTEPFF.

The V call is TRBV12-3 or TRBV12-4, the J call TRBJ1-1; a weak D match, TRBD1 (6 bases). There are 14 residues in the CDR3. V was pared by 9 bases and J by 5 bases, with 19 bases between. DNA of the CDR3: TGTGCCAGTCGGGAAGGGGGGGTGTATACTGAAGCTTTCTTT. Its protein is CASREGGVYTEAFF.

The rearrangement links TRBV3-1 to TRBJ2-3; D is perhaps TRBD1 (5 bases). Germline CDR1 reads LGHDT; CDR2 reads YNNKEL (reference sequence). The CDR3 extends over 14 amino acids. V lost 4 bases to trimming and J lost 4 bases, with 12 bases between them. In DNA, the CDR3 is TGTGCCAGCAGCCGCCAGGGAACCGCAGATACGCAGTATTTT. This codes for CASSRQGTADTQYF.

This chain uses TRBV3-1 with TRBJ2-1; 7 bases match TRBD2. J was trimmed by 9 bases and V by 1 base; bases with no gene match: 0. The germline V gene has CDR1 LGHDT and CDR2 YNNKEL (reference sequence). This CDR3 is 12 amino acids long. Written as DNA, the CDR3 is TGTGCCAGCAGCCAAGCGGGGGGTGAGCAGTTCTTC. It specifies CASSQAGGEQFF.

Of note for this clonotype: A much larger clone is a single base away; this may be a read error. This chain connects TRBV4-1 to TRBJ1-3; D possibly corresponds to TRBD1 (6 bases). The ends were cut back, 7 bases at V and 4 bases at J, with 20 bases in the middle. Looked up from germline, CDR1 is MGHRA and CDR2 is YSYEKL. The CDR3 totals 16 residues. CDR3: CASNRRQETKGNTIYF. In DNA, the CDR3 is TGCGCCAGCAACCGGAGACAGGAAACCAAAGGAAACACCATATATTTT.

This sequence joins TRBV20-1 and TRBJ1-6; the D gene is possibly TRBD1 (5 bases). The V gene lost 3 bases and the J gene lost 4 bases, with 13 bases spanning the gap. Germline loops: CDR1 DFQATT, CDR2 SNEGSKA (reference sequence). The CDR3 is 15 residues long. The CDR3 region is CSASIGTEYNSPLHF. The CDR3 coding sequence is TGCAGTGCTAGCATCGGGACGGAATATAATTCACCCCTCCACTTT.

This chain uses TRBV28 with TRBJ2-6; a possible D gene is TRBD2 (6 bases). Between the trimmed V and J ends, which lost 3 bases and 4 bases, there was a span of 10 bases. The CDR3 runs 15 residues. Germline-derived CDR1 and CDR2 are MDHEN and SYDVKM. In DNA, the CDR3 is TGTGCCAGCAGTTTCGGGGGATCAGGGGCCAACGTCCTGACTTTC. Its protein product is CASSFGGSGANVLTF.

In this sample, this clonotype turned up a few times. In nucleotides, the CDR3 is TGTGCCAGCAGTTACTCTCGGGGGGATCCGCGGCTAGCCAAAAACATTCAGTACTTC. This gives the protein CASSYSRGDPRLAKNIQYF. The chain couples TRBV6-2 or TRBV6-3 to TRBJ2-4; 7 bases fit TRBD2. The CDR3 length is 19 residues. Germline lookup yields CDR1 MNHEY and CDR2 SVGEGT. The trim removed 0 bases at V and 0 bases at J, leaving 11 bases unmatched.